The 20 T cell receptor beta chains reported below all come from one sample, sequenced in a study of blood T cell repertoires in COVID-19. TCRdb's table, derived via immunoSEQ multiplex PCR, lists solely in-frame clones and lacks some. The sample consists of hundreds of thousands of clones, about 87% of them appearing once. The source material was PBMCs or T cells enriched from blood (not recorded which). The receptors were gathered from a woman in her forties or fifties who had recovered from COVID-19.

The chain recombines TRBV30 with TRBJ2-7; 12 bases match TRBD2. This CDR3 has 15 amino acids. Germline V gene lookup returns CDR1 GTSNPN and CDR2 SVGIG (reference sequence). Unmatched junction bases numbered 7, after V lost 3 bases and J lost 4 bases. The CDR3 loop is CAWRGGTSGPYEQYF. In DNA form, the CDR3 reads TGTGCCTGGAGGGGAGGGACTAGCGGGCCGTACGAGCAGTACTTC.

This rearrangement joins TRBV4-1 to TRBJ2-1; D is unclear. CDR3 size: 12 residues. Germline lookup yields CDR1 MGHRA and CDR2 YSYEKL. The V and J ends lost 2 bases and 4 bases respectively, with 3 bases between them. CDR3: CASSQTYNEQFF. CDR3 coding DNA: TGCGCCAGCAGCCAAACTTACAATGAGCAGTTCTTC.

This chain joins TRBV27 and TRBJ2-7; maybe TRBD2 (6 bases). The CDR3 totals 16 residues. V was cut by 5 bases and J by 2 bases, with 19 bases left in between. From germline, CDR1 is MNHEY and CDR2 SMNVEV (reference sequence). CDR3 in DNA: TGTGCCAGCAGTCCAGCCACGACTAGGGGTACCTACGAGCAGTACTTC. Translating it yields CASSPATTRGTYEQYF.

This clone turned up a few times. The CDR3 spells CAISARQEDEQFF. CDR3 coding DNA: TGTGCCATCAGTGCCAGACAGGAGGATGAGCAGTTCTTC. This chain joins TRBV10-3 and TRBJ2-1; weak D call: TRBD1 (6 bases). In germline, CDR1 is ENHRY, CDR2 SYGVKD. Trimming removed 4 bases from V and 8 bases from J, with 12 bases in between. The CDR3 runs to 13 residues.

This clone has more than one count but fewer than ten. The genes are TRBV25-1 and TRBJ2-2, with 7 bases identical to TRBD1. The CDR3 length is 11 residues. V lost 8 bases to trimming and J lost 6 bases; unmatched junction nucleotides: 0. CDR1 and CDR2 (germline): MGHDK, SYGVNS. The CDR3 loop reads CASGQAGELFF. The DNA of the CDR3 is TGTGCCAGCGGACAGGCCGGGGAGCTGTTTTTT.

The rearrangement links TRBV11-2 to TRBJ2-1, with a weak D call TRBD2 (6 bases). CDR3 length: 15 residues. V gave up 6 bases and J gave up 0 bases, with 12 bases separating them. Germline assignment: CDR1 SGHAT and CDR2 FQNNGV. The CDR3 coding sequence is TGTGCCAGCAGGACTTGGCGGGGCTCCTACAATGAGCAGTTCTTC. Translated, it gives CASRTWRGSYNEQFF.

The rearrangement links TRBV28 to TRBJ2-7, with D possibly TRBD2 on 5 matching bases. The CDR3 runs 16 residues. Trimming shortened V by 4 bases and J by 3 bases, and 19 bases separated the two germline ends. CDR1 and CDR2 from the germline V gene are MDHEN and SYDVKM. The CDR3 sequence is CASSSNPGNAIYEQYF. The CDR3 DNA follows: TGTGCCAGCAGTTCGAATCCCGGGAACGCGATCTACGAGCAGTACTTC.

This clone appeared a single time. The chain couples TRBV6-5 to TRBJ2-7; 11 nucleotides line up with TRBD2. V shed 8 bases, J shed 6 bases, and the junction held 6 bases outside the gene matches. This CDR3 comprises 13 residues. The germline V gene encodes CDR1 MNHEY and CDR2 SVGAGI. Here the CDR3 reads CASRAGLAVEQYF. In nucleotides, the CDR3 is TGTGCCAGCCGAGCGGGACTAGCGGTCGAGCAGTACTTC.

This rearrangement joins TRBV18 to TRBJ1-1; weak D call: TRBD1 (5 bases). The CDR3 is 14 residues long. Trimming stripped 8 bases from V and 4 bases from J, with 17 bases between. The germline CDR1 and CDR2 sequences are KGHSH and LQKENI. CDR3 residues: CASVIRASGTEAFF. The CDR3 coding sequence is TGTGCCAGCGTAATCAGGGCATCGGGCACTGAAGCTTTCTTT.

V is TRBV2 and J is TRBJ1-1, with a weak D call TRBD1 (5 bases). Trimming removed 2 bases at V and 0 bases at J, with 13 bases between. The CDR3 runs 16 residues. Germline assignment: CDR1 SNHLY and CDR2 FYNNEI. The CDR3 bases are TGTGCCAGCAGTGAAAGCGGGGGGACGATGAACACTGAAGCTTTCTTT. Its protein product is CASSESGGTMNTEAFF.

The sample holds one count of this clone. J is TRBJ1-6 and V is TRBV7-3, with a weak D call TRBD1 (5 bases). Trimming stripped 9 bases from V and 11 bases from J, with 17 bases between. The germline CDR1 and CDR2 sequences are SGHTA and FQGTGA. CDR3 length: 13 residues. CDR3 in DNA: TGTGCCAGTGCGCGGGGGGTTCAGGCACCCCTCCACTTT. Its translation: CASARGVQAPLHF.

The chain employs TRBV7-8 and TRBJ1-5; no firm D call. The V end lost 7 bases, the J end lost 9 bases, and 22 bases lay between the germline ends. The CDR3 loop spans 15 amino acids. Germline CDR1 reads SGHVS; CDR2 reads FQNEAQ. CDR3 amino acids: CASTRRAESVGPQHF. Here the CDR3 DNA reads TGTGCCAGCACCCGGAGGGCTGAATCCGTCGGGCCCCAGCATTTT.

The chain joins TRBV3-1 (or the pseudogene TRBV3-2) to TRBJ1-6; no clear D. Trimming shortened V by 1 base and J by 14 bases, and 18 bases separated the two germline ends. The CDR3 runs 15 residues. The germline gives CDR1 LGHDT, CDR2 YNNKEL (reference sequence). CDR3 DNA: TGTGCCAGCAGCCAAGGAGGGAGGGTGGGGTCGGCCCTCCACTTT. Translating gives CASSQGGRVGSALHF.

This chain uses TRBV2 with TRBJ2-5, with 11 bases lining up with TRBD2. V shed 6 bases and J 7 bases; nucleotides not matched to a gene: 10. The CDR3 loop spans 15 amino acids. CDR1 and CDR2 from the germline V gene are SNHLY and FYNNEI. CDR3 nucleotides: TGTGCCAGCAGCCCCGGGACTAGCGGAGGGGGGACCCAGTACTTC. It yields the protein CASSPGTSGGGTQYF.

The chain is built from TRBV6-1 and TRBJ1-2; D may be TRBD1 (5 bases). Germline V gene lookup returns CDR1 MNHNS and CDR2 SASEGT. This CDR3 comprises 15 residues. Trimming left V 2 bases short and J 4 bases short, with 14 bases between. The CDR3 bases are TGTGCCAGCAGTGAACCTCCAGGGATAGGCTATGGCTACACCTTC. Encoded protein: CASSEPPGIGYGYTF.

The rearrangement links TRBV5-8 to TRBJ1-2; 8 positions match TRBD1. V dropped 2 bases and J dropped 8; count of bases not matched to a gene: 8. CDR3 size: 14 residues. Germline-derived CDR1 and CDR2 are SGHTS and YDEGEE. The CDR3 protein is CASSFRTGQRGYTF. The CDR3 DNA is TGTGCCAGCAGCTTTCGGACAGGGCAGAGGGGCTACACCTTC.

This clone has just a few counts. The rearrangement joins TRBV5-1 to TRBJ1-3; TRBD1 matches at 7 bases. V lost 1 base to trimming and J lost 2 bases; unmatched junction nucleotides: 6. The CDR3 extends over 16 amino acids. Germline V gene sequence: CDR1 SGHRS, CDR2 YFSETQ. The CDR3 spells CASSLRRQGTGNTIYF. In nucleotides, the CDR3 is TGCGCCAGCAGCTTGAGGAGACAGGGAACTGGAAACACCATATATTTT.

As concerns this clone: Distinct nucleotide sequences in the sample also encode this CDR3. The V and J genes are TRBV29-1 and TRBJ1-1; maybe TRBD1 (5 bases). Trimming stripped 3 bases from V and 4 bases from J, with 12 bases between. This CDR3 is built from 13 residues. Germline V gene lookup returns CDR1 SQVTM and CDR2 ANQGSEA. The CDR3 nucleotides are TGCAGCGTTGACAGGGCTGGTGGCACTGAAGCTTTCTTT. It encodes CSVDRAGGTEAFF.

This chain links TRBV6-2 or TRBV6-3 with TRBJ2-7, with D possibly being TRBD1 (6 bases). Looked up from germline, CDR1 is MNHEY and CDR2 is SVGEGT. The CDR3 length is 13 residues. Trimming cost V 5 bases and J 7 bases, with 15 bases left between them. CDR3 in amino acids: CASSGTSPWEQYF. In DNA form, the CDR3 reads TGTGCCAGCAGTGGGACAAGCCCCTGGGAGCAGTACTTC.

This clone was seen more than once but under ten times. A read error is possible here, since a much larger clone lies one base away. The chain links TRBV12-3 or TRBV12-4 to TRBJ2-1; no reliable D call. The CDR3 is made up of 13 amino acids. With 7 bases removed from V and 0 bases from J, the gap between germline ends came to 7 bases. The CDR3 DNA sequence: TGTGCCAGCACCCCGAGCTCCTACAATGAGCAGTTCTTC. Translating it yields CASTPSSYNEQFF.